What follows are 22 T cell receptor beta chains derived from one specimen sequenced in a study of T cells after yellow fever vaccination. Each CDR3 protein is one row after TCRdb ran MiXCR on the 5' RACE reads. The sample holds more than 300,000 distinct CDR3 sequences, about 10% seen once. This sample comprised CD4+ T cells sorted from PBMCs, obtained 45 days after the yellow fever booster vaccination. These receptors all come from a man aged 18 to 30 who received the YFV17D yellow fever vaccine.

This clonotype was seen a few times. The chain recombines TRBV5-1 with TRBJ1-4; unclear D gene. Trimming stripped 3 bases from V and 0 bases from J, with 6 bases between. Germline CDR1 reads SGHRS; CDR2 reads YFSETQ. The CDR3 totals 14 residues. The CDR3 DNA sequence: TGCGCCAGCAGCTCTGAGGCAACTAATGAAAAACTGTTTTTT. It is translated as CASSSEATNEKLFF.

This clonotype occurred a few times. J is TRBJ1-2 and V is TRBV7-2, with 7 bases lining up with TRBD1. The CDR3 contains 13 residues. CDR1 is SGHTA, CDR2 FQGNSA, per germline. V shed 5 bases and J 3 bases; nucleotides not matched to a gene: 3. CDR3 nucleotides: TGTGCCAGCAGCCTGGGACAGCACTATGGCTACACCTTC. Translated, it gives CASSLGQHYGYTF. The whole variable domain, filled in from reference TRBV7-2 and TRBJ1-2, reads GAGVSQSPSNKVTEKGKDVELRCDPISGHTALYWYRQSLGQGLEFLIYFQGNSAPDKSGLPSDRFSAERTGGSVSTLTIQRTQQEDSAVYLCASSLGQHYGYTFGSGTRLTVV.

This clonotype was detected ten times or more. The rearrangement joins TRBV5-6 to TRBJ2-1; 11 bases match TRBD2. The CDR3 length is 16 residues. CDR1 and CDR2 from the germline V gene are SGHDT and YYEEEE. The ends lost 4 bases at V and 0 bases at J; junction bases unmatched: 3. The CDR3 loop reads CASSLGLAGSYNEQFF. The CDR3 DNA reads as TGTGCCAGCAGCCTAGGACTAGCGGGCTCCTACAATGAGCAGTTCTTC.

This clonotype has just a few counts. The genes are TRBV7-2 and TRBJ1-5; D is perhaps TRBD1 (5 bases). The V gene's germline CDR1 is SGHTA and CDR2 FQGNSA. CDR3 length equals 15 residues. Trimming pared 5 bases from V and 3 bases from J, leaving 14 bases between. CDR3 residues: CASSRTGGDNQPQHF. The CDR3 bases are TGTGCCAGCAGCAGAACGGGGGGGGACAATCAGCCCCAGCATTTT. Full variable domain (outside the CDR3, taken from reference TRBV7-2 and TRBJ1-5): GAGVSQSPSNKVTEKGKDVELRCDPISGHTALYWYRQSLGQGLEFLIYFQGNSAPDKSGLPSDRFSAERTGGSVSTLTIQRTQQEDSAVYLCASSRTGGDNQPQHFGDGTRLSIL.

In this sample, this clonotype turned up many times. The chain joins TRBV5-1 to TRBJ2-3; TRBD1 aligns across 7 bases. Per the germline V gene, CDR1 is SGHRS and CDR2 is YFSETQ. After removal of 4 bases from V and 4 bases from J, the junction contained 9 bases not matched to a gene. The CDR3 is made up of 15 amino acids. The CDR3 loop reads CASSRGQTDADTQYF. CDR3 sequence (DNA): TGCGCCAGCAGCCGGGGACAGACAGACGCAGATACGCAGTATTTT.

This clonotype was detected only a few times. CDR3 sequence (DNA): TGTGCCAGCAGCTTAGAAGAGGGTTTAGATACGCAGTATTTT. Translation: CASSLEEGLDTQYF. The chain has TRBV7-9 and TRBJ2-3, with D tentatively TRBD2 (5 bases). V was trimmed by 1 base and J by 5 bases, leaving 10 bases between them. This CDR3 is built from 14 residues. Germline values: CDR1 SEHNR, CDR2 FQNEAQ (reference sequence).

The chain is built from TRBV7-2 and TRBJ2-5; a weak D match, TRBD2 (5 bases). The germline gives CDR1 SGHTA, CDR2 FQGNSA. Deletions cut 5 bases from V and 5 bases from J, with 18 bases between. This CDR3 spans 15 amino acids. CDR3 DNA: TGTGCCAGCAGCCCAATGATGAGGGCCGGGGAGACCCAGTACTTC. This encodes CASSPMMRAGETQYF.

The chain couples TRBV6-7 to TRBJ1-1; 7 bases agree with TRBD1. TRBV6-7 counts as an open reading frame of uncertain function. CDR3 length equals 20 residues. V was clipped by 0 bases and J by 5 bases; unmatched bases: 21. DNA of the CDR3: TGTGCCAGCAGTTACTCGCTGGGACAGTGCGAACCACGCGACGAGACTGAAGCTTTCTTT. It encodes CASSYSLGQCEPRDETEAFF.

There are a few counts of this clonotype. V and J are TRBV7-6 and TRBJ1-1; no reliable D call. Germline CDR1 and CDR2: SGHVS and FNYEAQ. The CDR3 sequence is 13 residues long. V was cut by 1 base and J by 7 bases, with 10 bases left in between. The CDR3 nucleotides read TGTGCCAGCAGCTTAGGCGTCATGTATGAAGCTTTCTTT. It encodes CASSLGVMYEAFF.

This chain joins TRBV7-2 and TRBJ2-3; D is ambiguous. CDR1 is SGHTA and CDR2 is FQGNSA in the germline V gene. Trimming pared 4 bases from V and 3 bases from J, leaving 8 bases between. This CDR3 is built from 13 residues. CDR3 DNA: TGTGCCAGCAGCTGGGTCGCGACAGATACGCAGTATTTT. The encoded protein is CASSWVATDTQYF.

This clonotype showed up just a few times. The CDR3, as DNA: TGTGCCAGCTCAAGGATCGACAGCGTCCAAGAGACCCAGTACTTC. This codes for CASSRIDSVQETQYF. The chain combines TRBV18 with TRBJ2-5, with a weak D call TRBD1 (5 bases). In germline, CDR1 is KGHSH, CDR2 LQKENI. The CDR3 runs 15 residues. V lost 5 bases and J lost 1, with 14 bases in between.

In this sample, this clonotype turned up many times. The chain has TRBV6-2 or TRBV6-3 and TRBJ2-1, with 7 bases identical to TRBD2. CDR1 is MNHEY, CDR2 SVGEGT, per germline. This CDR3 has 15 amino acids. V was pared by 2 bases and J by 5 bases, with 6 bases of the junction left unmatched. Here the CDR3 DNA reads TGTGCCAGCAGTTACGACGGGGGGATGAACAATGAGCAGTTCTTC. Translating gives CASSYDGGMNNEQFF.

The rearrangement links TRBV10-2 to TRBJ1-6; 8 positions match TRBD1. V gave up 8 bases and J gave up 8 bases; unmatched junction bases: 20. CDR1 and CDR2 from the germline V gene are WSHSY and SAAADI. This CDR3 has 18 residues. The CDR3 loop reads CASAAGPGTGIWDSPLHF. Written as DNA, the CDR3 is TGCGCCAGCGCCGCCGGCCCGGGGACAGGCATATGGGATTCACCCCTCCACTTT.

This sequence joins TRBV5-1 and TRBJ2-7; 10 bases match TRBD1. V was pared by 0 bases and J by 7 bases, with 7 bases of the junction left unmatched. Germline values: CDR1 SGHRS, CDR2 YFSETQ. The CDR3 extends over 15 amino acids. The CDR3 coding sequence is TGCGCCAGCAGCTTGGGGGGGACAGGGGAAGGTGAGCAGTACTTC. Encoded protein: CASSLGGTGEGEQYF.

This clonotype was picked up a small number of times. V gene TRBV7-6 combines with J gene TRBJ2-7, with a possible D match to TRBD1 (6 bases). The length of the CDR3 is 14 residues. Trimming left V 0 bases short and J 6 bases short, with 12 bases between. Germline CDR1 reads SGHVS; CDR2 reads FNYEAQ. CDR3 protein: CASSLATGFSEQYF. The CDR3 DNA reads as TGTGCCAGCAGCTTAGCAACAGGGTTCAGCGAGCAGTACTTC.

This clonotype was found a few times. The chain recombines TRBV5-6 with TRBJ2-5, with no clear D. Germline assignment: CDR1 SGHDT and CDR2 YYEEEE. CDR3 length: 13 amino acids. The V gene lost 5 bases and the J gene lost 4 bases, with 12 bases spanning the gap. In DNA, the CDR3 is TGTGCCAGCAGTCTCCCGGTAAGAGAGACCCAGTACTTC. Protein product: CASSLPVRETQYF.

This clonotype has only a few counts. The V and J genes are TRBV5-1 and TRBJ1-6, with D unclear. Germline V gives CDR1 SGHRS, CDR2 YFSETQ. The CDR3 contains 15 residues. Trimming left V 1 base short and J 12 bases short, with 17 bases between. In DNA, the CDR3 is TGCGCCAGCAGCTTGTGGACTGCCCCGAGCGGACCCCTCCACTTT. Its translation: CASSLWTAPSGPLHF.

This clonotype was observed a few times. The chain uses TRBV21-1 and TRBJ2-3; whether TRBD2, the table's D call, matches the DNA was not checked. TRBV21-1 counts as a pseudogene. The CDR3 totals 16 residues. The CDR3 loop reads CASSNRRLVLTDTQYF. CDR3 in DNA: TGTGCCAGCAGCAATCGCCGGCTAGTGCTTACAGATACGCAGTATTTT.

The V gene is TRBV18, the J gene TRBJ1-6, with D uncertain. The CDR3 sequence is 17 residues long. CDR1 KGHSH and CDR2 LQKENI come from the germline V gene. V was clipped by 1 base and J by 4 bases, with 14 bases between them. This CDR3 is CASSPHRETPYNSPLHF. CDR3 in DNA: TGTGCCAGCTCACCACATCGAGAAACCCCTTATAATTCACCCCTCCACTTT.

This clonotype was seen a handful of times. The chain couples TRBV5-1 to TRBJ2-7, with D possibly being TRBD1 or TRBD2 (5 bases each). The CDR3 covers 15 residues. Germline V gene data show CDR1 as SGHRS and CDR2 as YFSETQ. Deletions cut 2 bases from V and 0 bases from J, with 12 bases between. The chain's CDR3 is CASSFQPGPSYEQYF. CDR3 in DNA: TGCGCCAGCAGCTTCCAGCCGGGACCCTCCTACGAGCAGTACTTC. Together with reference TRBV5-1 and TRBJ2-7, the CDR3 gives the full variable domain: KAGVTQTPRYLIKTRGQQVTLSCSPISGHRSVSWYQQTPGQGLQFLFEYFSETQRNKGNFPGRFSGRQFSNSRSEMNVSTLELGDSALYLCASSFQPGPSYEQYFGPGTRLTVT.

Only a few counts were recorded for this clonotype. V usage is TRBV6-5 and J usage is TRBJ2-7; 8 bases map to TRBD2. This CDR3 is built from 13 residues. The germline CDR1 and CDR2 sequences are MNHEY and SVGAGI. The V gene end was trimmed by 6 bases and the J gene end by 3 bases; junction bases not matched to a gene: 4. The CDR3 region is CASRPGTSYEQYF. The CDR3 DNA follows: TGTGCCAGCAGACCCGGGACTAGCTACGAGCAGTACTTC.

This chain uses TRBV3-1 with TRBJ1-1; tentative D call: TRBD1 (5 bases). The CDR3 is 15 residues long. CDR1 is LGHDT and CDR2 is YNNKEL in the germline V gene (reference sequence). V lost 1 base, J lost 1 base, and 10 bases lay in between. The CDR3 DNA reads TGTGCCAGCAGCCAAGGGGATGGGGGGAACACTGAAGCTTTCTTT. Protein sequence: CASSQGDGGNTEAFF.